The TCR beta chain under discussion was sequenced for a study of breast tumors, draining lymph nodes, adjacent tissues (dated by TCRdb to 2016 to 2017). For the wider study: The study compared TCR beta repertoires across tumor, adjacent nontumor tissue and axillary lymph nodes from breast cancer patients. In human breast cancer, the study set out to evaluate how tumor, surrounding tissue and draining lymph node repertoires relate to one another and whether T cells may move between these sites.

TCRdb shows the sequencer as Illumina HiSeq 2000. TCR beta chain libraries were generated through multiplex PCR amplification. High-throughput sequencing was used to analyze the amplified TCR beta chain products. TCRdb itself trimmed the public reads at Q25 with fastp, ran MiXCR and retained productive beta chains. Records with the same CDR3 protein are collapsed into one entry carrying the most frequent genes and DNA. The sample table holds more than 200,000 distinct CDR3 sequences, of which 32% were seen once. Around 1.4% of the sample comes from the top ten. With respect to this clonotype: No cognate antigen has been identified for it. No much larger clone exists at a distance of one base, and base qualities are not known.

Lymph node samples were obtained from the axillary draining lymph nodes of breast cancer patients. For CDR1 and CDR2, the germline V gene lists SGHVS and FNYEAQ. From the cysteine through the phenylalanine, the CDR3 covers 17 amino acids. Left in the record is the CDR3 DNA by itself, 51 bases read in frame from the first base. Trimming leaves V shorter by 5 bases and J shorter by 5 bases, with the junction holding 10 bases beyond the gene matches. What the study reported, not specific to this receptor: A scenario in which most tumor T cells derive from the lymph node and then expand within tumor tissue was judged to be consistent with the data. Tumor and nontumor tissue repertoires were found to be significantly more similar in luminal-like than in basal-like breast cancer. T-cell repertoire diversity in tumors was found to be lower than in lymph nodes but higher than in nontumor tissue, and preferential V and J gene usage was observed. Rather than being directly demonstrated, the conclusion that tumor T cells originate in lymph nodes was presented as consistent with a hypothesis.

The V and J genes are TRBV7-6 and TRBJ2-3, with 13 bases in between that match TRBD2. The source material was axillary lymph node tissue. The sequence was obtained from a female donor with breast cancer. Some clones in this sample may be carry-over from other donors' samples. The CDR3 region has the sequence CASSRTSGRRVVDTQYF. The base sequence is TGTGCCAGCAGCCGGACTAGCGGGAGAAGAGTTGTAGATACGCAGTATTTT.